The 28 T cell receptor beta chains below come from one sample, sequenced in a study of T cells in localized non-small cell lung cancer. Data came from immunoSEQ multiplex PCR; TCRdb stores just in-frame clones and leaves some out. The repertoire holds 30,000 to 45,000 clones, with over 75% as singletons. The sequenced sample was peripheral blood, obtained before any cancer treatment. Receptors were obtained from a woman aged 35-75 years with stage I lung adenocarcinoma.

The chain uses TRBV30 and TRBJ1-1; a possible D gene is TRBD1 (6 bases). V shed 7 bases and J shed 2 bases, with 14 bases lying between them. The CDR3 length is 13 residues. Per germline, CDR1 GTSNPN and CDR2 SVGIG (reference sequence). CDR3 loop: CAFSPTGNTEAFF. The CDR3 coding sequence is TGTGCCTTCTCCCCGACAGGAAACACTGAAGCTTTCTTT. Filled out from reference TRBV30 and TRBJ1-1, the complete variable domain reads SQTIHQWPATLVQPVGSPLSLECTVEGTSNPNLYWYRQAAGRGLQLLFYSVGIGQISSEVPQNLSASRPQDRQFILSSKKLLLSDSGFYLCAFSPTGNTEAFFGQGTRLTVV.

The chain employs TRBV30 and TRBJ1-3, with 7 bases fitting TRBD1. Germline trimming cut 7 bases from V and 1 base from J; bases unmatched to any gene: 16. This CDR3 contains 17 residues. In germline, CDR1 is GTSNPN, CDR2 SVGIG (reference sequence). CDR3 DNA: TGTGCCTACTCCCGAGGGACAGCCTTGATTTCTGGAAACACCATATATTTT. Residues: CAYSRGTALISGNTIYF.

The chain combines TRBV10-3 with TRBJ2-7; D might be TRBD2 (6 bases). Germline CDR1 and CDR2: ENHRY and SYGVKD. Trimming removed 8 bases from V and 2 bases from J, with 10 bases in between. The CDR3 has 12 amino acids. CDR3 DNA: TGTGCCATCCGGGGACTTACCTACGAGCAGTACTTC. Translating gives CAIRGLTYEQYF.

In its sample, this clone is medium-sized. V and J are TRBV4-1 and TRBJ1-2; a weak D match, TRBD1 (5 bases). This CDR3 is built from 17 residues. Germline-derived CDR1 and CDR2 are MGHRA and YSYEKL. The V and J ends lost 3 bases and 2 bases respectively, with 19 bases between them. CDR3 sequence: CASSQSGGTAGNYGYTF. CDR3 DNA sequence: TGCGCCAGCAGCCAGTCCGGGGGGACGGCGGGGAACTATGGCTACACCTTC.

In this sample, this clone turned up a few times. The chain links TRBV15 to TRBJ2-1; D may be TRBD2 (5 bases). The length of the CDR3 is 13 residues. With 2 bases removed from V and 9 bases from J, the gap between germline ends came to 11 bases. Germline loops: CDR1 LNHNV, CDR2 YYDKDF (reference sequence). CDR3 loop: CATSRHTGGEQFF. For the CDR3, the DNA is TGTGCCACCAGCAGACACACCGGAGGTGAGCAGTTCTTC. Variable domain in full (rest from reference TRBV15 and TRBJ2-1): DAMVIQNPRYQVTQFGKPVTLSCSQTLNHNVMYWYQQKSSQAPKLLFHYYDKDFNNEADTPDNFQSRRPNTSFCFLDIRSPGLGDTAMYLCATSRHTGGEQFFGPGTRLTVL.

J is TRBJ2-1 and V is TRBV10-3; 13 bases match TRBD2. The junction had 7 bases not matched to a gene; V was cut back by 6 bases and J by 8 bases. CDR3 size: 15 residues. CDR1 is ENHRY and CDR2 is SYGVKD in the germline V gene. CDR3 sequence reads: CAISPGLAGLDEQFF. In DNA, the CDR3 is TGTGCCATCAGCCCGGGACTAGCGGGACTGGATGAGCAGTTCTTC.

The chain uses TRBV29-1 and TRBJ1-2; no definite D call. CDR3 length: 13 residues. Looked up from germline, CDR1 is SQVTM and CDR2 is ANQGSEA. V gave up 6 bases and J gave up 4 bases, with 15 bases separating them. CDR3 residues: CSVGSATGYGYTF. The CDR3 region has the DNA TGCAGCGTCGGATCCGCGACCGGCTATGGCTACACCTTC.

This chain connects TRBV27 to TRBJ2-3, with a tentative D call TRBD1 (5 bases). V lost 6 bases, J lost 0 bases, and 19 bases lay in between. Germline assignment: CDR1 MNHEY and CDR2 SMNVEV (reference sequence). CDR3 length: 17 residues. CDR3 loop: CASSRMFDSASTDTQYF. In nucleotides, the CDR3 is TGTGCCAGCAGCCGGATGTTCGACAGTGCTAGCACAGATACGCAGTATTTT.

The J gene is TRBJ2-1, the V gene TRBV27; either TRBD1 or TRBD2 may fit D (5 bases each). Germline V gene lookup returns CDR1 MNHEY and CDR2 SMNVEV (reference sequence). The CDR3 is made up of 15 amino acids. Trimming stripped 5 bases from V and 2 bases from J, with 13 bases between. Here the CDR3 reads CASSPLWGTYNEQFF. CDR3 coding DNA: TGTGCCAGCAGTCCCCTCTGGGGGACCTACAATGAGCAGTTCTTC.

This sequence joins TRBV9 and TRBJ2-2; 7 nucleotides match TRBD1. There are 14 residues in the CDR3. Germline V gene lookup returns CDR1 SGDLS and CDR2 YYNGEE. The V segment lost 3 bases and the J segment 6 bases; nucleotides outside the gene matches: 5. The CDR3 DNA is TGTGCCAGCAGCGGGACAGGATGGCCCGGGGAGCTGTTTTTT. Its translation is CASSGTGWPGELFF. Supplemented by reference TRBV9 and TRBJ2-2, the full variable domain reads DSGVTQTPKHLITATGQRVTLRCSPRSGDLSVYWYQQSLDQGLQFLIQYYNGEERAKGNILERFSAQQFPDLHSELNLSSLELGDSALYFCASSGTGWPGELFFGEGSRLTVL.

V and J are TRBV2 and TRBJ2-7, with 7 bases aligning to TRBD1. The junction had 8 bases not matched to a gene; V was cut back by 6 bases and J by 3 bases. This CDR3 region has 14 residues. Germline V gives CDR1 SNHLY, CDR2 FYNNEI. Here the CDR3 DNA reads TGTGCCAGCAGAACACAGGGGTCGGTCTACGAGCAGTACTTC. It codes for CASRTQGSVYEQYF. Based on the CDR3 plus reference TRBV2 and TRBJ2-7, the full variable domain is EPEVTQTPSHQVTQMGQEVILRCVPISNHLYFYWYRQILGQKVEFLVSFYNNEISEKSEIFDDQFSVERPDGSNFTLKIRSTKLEDSAMYFCASRTQGSVYEQYFGPGTRLTVT.

The chain links TRBV14 to TRBJ2-1; D possibly corresponds to TRBD2 (5 bases). Germline loops: CDR1 SGHDN, CDR2 FVKESK. V shed 3 bases and J shed 9 bases, with 15 bases lying between them. The CDR3 covers 14 residues. The DNA of the CDR3 is TGTGCCAGCAGCCATCAATACCTTCTAGCTGAGCAGTTCTTC. This codes for CASSHQYLLAEQFF.

The chain employs TRBV7-9 and TRBJ1-1; a weak D match, TRBD1 (6 bases). V dropped 9 bases and J dropped 2 bases, with 13 bases sitting between them. The CDR3 is 13 amino acids. Germline V gene data show CDR1 as SEHNR and CDR2 as FQNEAQ (reference sequence). The CDR3 DNA is TGTGCCAGACAGGGTTTGTCTAACACTGAAGCTTTCTTT. Protein product: CARQGLSNTEAFF. Based on the CDR3 plus reference TRBV7-9 and TRBJ1-1, the full variable domain is DTGVSQNPRHKITKRGQNVTFRCDPISEHNRLYWYRQTLGQGPEFLTYFQNEAQLEKSRLLSDRFSAERPKGSFSTLEIQRTEQGDSAMYLCARQGLSNTEAFFGQGTRLTVV.

V is TRBV6-5 and J is TRBJ2-1, with 14 bases lining up with TRBD2. This CDR3 spans 14 amino acids. Germline lookup yields CDR1 MNHEY and CDR2 SVGAGI. The V gene end was trimmed by 6 bases and the J gene end by 15 bases; junction bases not matched to a gene: 10. The CDR3 DNA reads as TGTGCCAGCAGAACGACTAGCGGGAGGGCTTCGATGTTCTTC. Protein sequence: CASRTTSGRASMFF.

This chain uses TRBV4-1 with TRBJ1-3, with D perhaps TRBD1 (5 bases). V dropped 4 bases and J dropped 3 bases, with 22 bases sitting between them. The CDR3 has 18 amino acids. The V gene's germline CDR1 is MGHRA and CDR2 YSYEKL. The CDR3 coding sequence is TGCGCCAGCAGCCGGTTTGAGGTGGGCTGGGACTTTGGAAACACCATATATTTT. It is translated as CASSRFEVGWDFGNTIYF.

The rearrangement uses TRBV13 and TRBJ1-5; TRBD1 is a possible D gene (5 bases). Trimming shortened V by 6 bases and J by 7 bases, and 10 bases separated the two germline ends. Germline V lookup: CDR1 PRHDT, CDR2 FYEKMQ (reference sequence). The CDR3 spans 12 residues. CDR3 sequence reads: CASSFQGQPQHF. The CDR3 region has the DNA TGTGCCAGCAGTTTCCAGGGACAGCCCCAGCATTTT. The full variable domain, rest sourced from reference TRBV13 and TRBJ1-5, is AAGVIQSPRHLIKEKRETATLKCYPIPRHDTVYWYQQGPGQDPQFLISFYEKMQSDKGSIPDRFSAQQFSDYHSELNMSSLELGDSALYFCASSFQGQPQHFGDGTRLSIL.

This clone appeared a few times. The chain carries TRBV30 and TRBJ1-6; D not resolved. In germline, CDR1 is GTSNPN, CDR2 SVGIG (reference sequence). V lost 2 bases and J 7 bases, leaving 9 bases between the germline ends. The CDR3 runs 13 residues. The CDR3 coding sequence is TGTGCCTGGAGTCTAATCAGCAATTCACCCCTCCACTTT. Translated, it gives CAWSLISNSPLHF.

The gene calls are TRBV29-1 and TRBJ2-7; 7 bases fit TRBD2. CDR1 and CDR2 (germline): SQVTM, ANQGSEA. Trimming removed 4 bases from V and 2 bases from J; junction bases left unmatched: 5. The CDR3 extends over 13 amino acids. For the CDR3, the DNA is TGCAGCGTTGCCCCTAGCGGACCCTACGAGCAGTACTTC. Translation gives CSVAPSGPYEQYF.

The rearrangement uses TRBV29-1 and TRBJ1-5, with a weak D call TRBD1 (5 bases). Germline CDR1 SQVTM, CDR2 ANQGSEA. With 6 bases removed from V and 0 bases from J, the gap between germline ends came to 9 bases. The CDR3 totals 13 residues. The DNA for the CDR3 is TGCAGCGTGGGGGAAGATAGCAATCAGCCCCAGCATTTT. As protein: CSVGEDSNQPQHF.

The table lists this clone with a count of one. The chain employs TRBV6-6 and TRBJ1-1, with 7 nucleotides matching TRBD1. In germline, CDR1 is MNHNY, CDR2 SVGAGI (reference sequence). J gave up 5 bases and V 6 bases, and 6 bases lay outside the gene matches. There are 13 residues in the CDR3. DNA for the CDR3: TGTGCCAGCAGGCAACAGGGGAGGACTGAAGCTTTCTTT. Its protein is CASRQQGRTEAFF.

V is TRBV9 and J is TRBJ2-2; D remains unclear. Trimming shortened V by 0 bases and J by 1 base, and 10 bases separated the two germline ends. Germline lookup yields CDR1 SGDLS and CDR2 YYNGEE. The CDR3 runs to 16 residues. CDR3 amino acids: CASSVARAENTGELFF. The DNA for the CDR3 is TGTGCCAGCAGCGTAGCACGAGCCGAGAACACCGGGGAGCTGTTTTTT.

The V gene is TRBV19, the J gene TRBJ1-2, with D possibly being TRBD1 (5 bases). V dropped 9 bases and J dropped 1 base, with 6 bases sitting between them. From germline, CDR1 is LNHDA and CDR2 SQIVND (reference sequence). CDR3 size: 11 residues. This CDR3 reads CASDSNYGYTF. CDR3 bases: TGTGCCAGCGACAGTAACTATGGCTACACCTTC.

This chain links TRBV5-1 with TRBJ2-3; D is undetermined. The CDR3 is made up of 13 amino acids. V was pared by 0 bases and J by 1 base, with 3 bases between. Per germline, CDR1 SGHRS and CDR2 YFSETQ. CDR3 sequence reads: CASSLVGTDTQYF. CDR3 bases: TGCGCCAGCAGCTTGGTGGGCACAGATACGCAGTATTTT.

The chain joins TRBV27 to TRBJ1-1; TRBD1 matches at 7 bases. The CDR3 sequence is 18 residues long. The V segment lost 5 bases and the J segment 1 base; nucleotides outside the gene matches: 16. Per germline, CDR1 MNHEY and CDR2 SMNVEV (reference sequence). CDR3 DNA: TGTGCCAGCAGTCCTCAGGGGGTGTTCCGCGGTCCGAACACTGAAGCTTTCTTT. Amino acid sequence: CASSPQGVFRGPNTEAFF.

V and J are TRBV9 and TRBJ1-5; tentative D call: TRBD1 (5 bases). The V gene lost 0 bases and the J gene lost 7 bases, with 14 bases spanning the gap. The CDR3 runs 15 residues. Germline assignment: CDR1 SGDLS and CDR2 YYNGEE. The CDR3 DNA follows: TGTGCCAGCAGCGTAGGGTGGGGGTTGGGGCAGCCCCAGCATTTT. Its translation is CASSVGWGLGQPQHF.

This chain links TRBV30 with TRBJ2-1; D is uncertain. The CDR3 runs to 12 residues. Germline V CDR1 and CDR2: GTSNPN, SVGIG (reference sequence). V lost 0 bases to trimming and J lost 10 bases, with 10 bases between them. The CDR3 sequence is CAWSVLSAEQFF. CDR3 nucleotides: TGTGCCTGGAGTGTACTGTCGGCCGAGCAGTTCTTC.

The chain joins TRBV28 to TRBJ2-3, with TRBD2 matching over 10 bases. V shed 8 bases, J shed 3 bases, and the junction held 2 bases outside the gene matches. The CDR3 has 13 residues. In germline, CDR1 is MDHEN, CDR2 SYDVKM. The CDR3 here is CASEREGTDTQYF. DNA for the CDR3: TGTGCCAGCGAGCGGGAGGGGACAGATACGCAGTATTTT.

V is TRBV7-9 and J is TRBJ2-1, with TRBD1 as a possible D gene (6 bases). V was cut by 0 bases and J by 1 base, with 13 bases left in between. Germline V lookup: CDR1 SEHNR, CDR2 FQNEAQ (reference sequence). This CDR3 spans 17 amino acids. CDR3 sequence: CASSLAGTPFSYNEQFF. Here the CDR3 DNA reads TGTGCCAGCAGCTTAGCCGGGACACCCTTTTCCTACAATGAGCAGTTCTTC.